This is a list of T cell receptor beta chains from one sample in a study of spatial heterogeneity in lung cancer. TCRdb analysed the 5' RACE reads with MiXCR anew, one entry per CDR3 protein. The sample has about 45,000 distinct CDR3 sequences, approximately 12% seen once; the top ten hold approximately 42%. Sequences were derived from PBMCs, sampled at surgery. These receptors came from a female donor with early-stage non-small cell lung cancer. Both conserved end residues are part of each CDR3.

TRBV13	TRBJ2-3	CASSSLRGGGDTQYF
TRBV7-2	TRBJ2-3	CASSIGGGGTDTQYF
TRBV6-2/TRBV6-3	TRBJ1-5	CASRDVGVNQPQHF
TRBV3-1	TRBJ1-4	CASSHSSDGQGLGEKLFF
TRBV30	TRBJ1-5	CAWSVSALNQPQHF
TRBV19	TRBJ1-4	CASSTGRMNEKLFF
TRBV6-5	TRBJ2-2	CASSWSTGELFF
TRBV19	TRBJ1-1	CASRGRTEAFF
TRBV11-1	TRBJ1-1	CASSETGITEAFF
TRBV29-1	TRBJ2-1	CSAWKGQDYNEQFF
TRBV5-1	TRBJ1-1	CASSFGAGARNTEAFF
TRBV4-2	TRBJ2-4	CASSQGLPLAKNIQYF
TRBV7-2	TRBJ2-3	CASSLAASGGFTDTQYF
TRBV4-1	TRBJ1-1	CASSPEGYNTEAFF
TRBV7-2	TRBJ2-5	CASSPGHPKETQYF
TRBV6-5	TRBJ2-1	CASSAHNEQFF
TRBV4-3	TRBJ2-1	CASSSGRLADNEQFF
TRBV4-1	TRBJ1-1	CASSQVEGRGYSEAFF
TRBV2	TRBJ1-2	CASSAPTGRDYGYTF
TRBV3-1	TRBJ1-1	CASRYSEGNSREAFF
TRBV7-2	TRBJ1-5	CASSLERGRSQPQHF
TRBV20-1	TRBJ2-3	CSARHGGGVDTQYF
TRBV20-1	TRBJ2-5	CSATRTSGGPKETQYF
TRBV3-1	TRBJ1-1	CASSQDIKRVAFF
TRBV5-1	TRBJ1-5	CASNRPQHF
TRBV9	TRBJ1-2	CASSGTLDDYGYTF
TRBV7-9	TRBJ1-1	CASSLGGGTEAFF
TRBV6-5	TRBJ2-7	CASSYSGQGAYEQYF
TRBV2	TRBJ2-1	CASSGDYNEQFF
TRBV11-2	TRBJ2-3	CASSPFTGYTDTQYF
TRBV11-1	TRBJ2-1	CASRAESYNEQFF
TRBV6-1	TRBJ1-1	CASSELWGKNTEAFF
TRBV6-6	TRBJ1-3	CASSTTSGTLSGNTIYF
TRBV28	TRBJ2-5	CASSLPYKQTQYF
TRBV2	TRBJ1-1	CASSGDANTEAFF
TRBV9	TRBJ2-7	CASSGSSGGYEQYF
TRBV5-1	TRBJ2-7	CASSLLAVSSYEQYF
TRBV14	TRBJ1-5	CASSQVLNGTAEVYSNQPQHF
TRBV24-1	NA	CATSDPSGGALDTQHF
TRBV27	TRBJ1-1	CASSFGLEAFF
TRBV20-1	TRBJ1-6	CSAREGSSYNSPLHF
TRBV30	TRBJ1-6	CAWSVGSSSPLHF
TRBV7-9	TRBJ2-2	CASSPGTGAAGELFF
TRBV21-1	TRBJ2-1	CASSKRRQHTGEQFF
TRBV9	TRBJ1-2	CASSVRPAPGGYTF
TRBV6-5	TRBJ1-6	CASIRDAESPLHF
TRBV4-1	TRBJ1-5	CASSHHLGQPQHF